Below, 23 T cell receptor beta chains from the same sample are listed, as sequenced in a study of T cell responses to AZD1222 COVID-19 vaccine. Sequenced by immunoSEQ multiplex PCR; TCRdb stores in-frame clones only, minus some. The data contain tens of thousands of clones, 85% to 90% of them singletons. Material: peripheral blood, obtained 28 days after the second AZD1222 dose. All receptors come from an adult who received the AZD1222 COVID-19 vaccine.

This chain links TRBV4-1 with TRBJ2-7; 10 bases fit TRBD1. CDR1 MGHRA and CDR2 YSYEKL come from the germline V gene. The CDR3 contains 14 residues. The junction had 3 bases not matched to a gene; V was cut back by 4 bases and J by 3 bases. The CDR3 DNA is TGCGCCAGCAGCCTCCGGGACAGGGGCTACGAGCAGTACTTC. Amino acid sequence: CASSLRDRGYEQYF.

The J gene is TRBJ1-2, the V gene TRBV5-1, with D unresolved. In germline, CDR1 is SGHRS, CDR2 YFSETQ. The length of the CDR3 is 14 residues. V was trimmed by 3 bases and J by 7 bases, leaving 16 bases between them. The CDR3 is CASSSGFIGRGYTF. The CDR3 DNA is TGCGCCAGCAGCTCGGGGTTCATCGGTCGTGGCTACACCTTC. Variable domain in full (rest from reference TRBV5-1 and TRBJ1-2): KAGVTQTPRYLIKTRGQQVTLSCSPISGHRSVSWYQQTPGQGLQFLFEYFSETQRNKGNFPGRFSGRQFSNSRSEMNVSTLELGDSALYLCASSSGFIGRGYTFGSGTRLTVV.

V is TRBV5-1 and J is TRBJ2-7, with 7 bases matching TRBD1. Germline loops: CDR1 SGHRS, CDR2 YFSETQ. Germline trimming cut 4 bases from V and 2 bases from J; bases unmatched to any gene: 18. The CDR3 extends over 18 amino acids. The CDR3, as DNA: TGCGCCAGCAGCCGGGGTGGTTCAGGGGGAATTAGGACCTACGAGCAGTACTTC. Protein sequence: CASSRGGSGGIRTYEQYF.

The rearrangement links TRBV2 to TRBJ2-1, with a weak D call TRBD1 (6 bases). Looked up from germline, CDR1 is SNHLY and CDR2 is FYNNEI. V was trimmed by 6 bases and J by 6 bases, leaving 18 bases between them. CDR3 length equals 15 residues. CDR3 in amino acids: CASSQGLGASNEQFF. CDR3 bases: TGTGCCAGCAGCCAGGGGTTGGGGGCCTCCAATGAGCAGTTCTTC. Complete variable domain (other parts from reference TRBV2 and TRBJ2-1): EPEVTQTPSHQVTQMGQEVILRCVPISNHLYFYWYRQILGQKVEFLVSFYNNEISEKSEIFDDQFSVERPDGSNFTLKIRSTKLEDSAMYFCASSQGLGASNEQFFGPGTRLTVL.

Points on this clone: Other DNA sequences in the sample encode the same CDR3. The V gene is TRBV5-1, the J gene TRBJ1-5, with D possibly matching TRBD1 (5 bases). Germline V lookup: CDR1 SGHRS, CDR2 YFSETQ. Trimming removed 0 bases at V and 2 bases at J, with 6 bases between. CDR3 length: 14 amino acids. The CDR3 nucleotides read TGCGCCAGCAGCTTGGGGGGCGGCAATCAGCCCCAGCATTTT. Translated: CASSLGGGNQPQHF.

The J gene is TRBJ2-7, the V gene TRBV4-1, with D tentatively TRBD2 (6 bases). The V gene's germline CDR1 is MGHRA and CDR2 YSYEKL. Trimming removed 3 bases from V and 2 bases from J, with 20 bases in between. The CDR3 loop spans 17 amino acids. CDR3: CASSHSTGVNSPYEQYF. DNA of the CDR3: TGCGCCAGCAGCCACTCAACGGGGGTTAATTCCCCCTACGAGCAGTACTTC.

This chain joins TRBV12-3 or TRBV12-4 and TRBJ1-2; D is perhaps TRBD1 (6 bases). V gave up 8 bases and J gave up 4 bases, with 11 bases separating them. The CDR3 loop spans 12 amino acids. The DNA of the CDR3 is TGTGCCAGCCGGGGGCAGAGCTATGGCTACACCTTC. Residues: CASRGQSYGYTF.

In this sample, this clone turned up a few times. The CDR3 DNA sequence: TGTGCCAGCAGATCAAATTTGAACACTGAAGCTTTCTTT. Protein: CASRSNLNTEAFF. The V gene is TRBV6-5, the J gene TRBJ1-1; no clear D. CDR1 and CDR2 from the germline V gene are MNHEY and SVGAGI. With 6 bases removed from V and 0 bases from J, the gap between germline ends came to 8 bases. There are 13 residues in the CDR3.

The chain recombines TRBV15 with TRBJ1-6; no definite D call. CDR1 is LNHNV, CDR2 YYDKDF, per germline (reference sequence). V was trimmed by 1 base and J by 8 bases, leaving 9 bases between them. The CDR3 extends over 14 amino acids. The CDR3 here is CATSRVSGDSPLHF. CDR3 DNA sequence: TGTGCCACCAGCAGAGTGAGTGGGGATTCACCCCTCCACTTT.

The CDR3 protein is CASSPRGGAEAFF. Here the CDR3 DNA reads TGTGCCAGCAGCCCCAGGGGCGGCGCTGAAGCTTTCTTT. V is TRBV6-5 and J is TRBJ1-1; maybe TRBD1 (6 bases). CDR1 MNHEY and CDR2 SVGAGI come from the germline V gene. CDR3 length equals 13 residues. V was trimmed by 6 bases and J by 6 bases, leaving 14 bases between them.

For this clone: Other DNA sequences in the sample encode the same CDR3. The chain uses TRBV28 and TRBJ1-5, with D possibly being TRBD1 (5 bases). This CDR3 region has 11 residues. V was pared by 6 bases and J by 8 bases, with 8 bases between. Germline V gene lookup returns CDR1 MDHEN and CDR2 SYDVKM. This CDR3 is CASSLGEPQHF. CDR3 DNA sequence: TGTGCCAGCAGCCTAGGGGAGCCCCAGCATTTT.

The chain has TRBV11-1 and TRBJ2-3; 13 nucleotides line up with TRBD2. V was pared by 4 bases and J by 4 bases, with 5 bases of the junction left unmatched. CDR1 and CDR2 from the germline V gene are SGHAT and FQDESV (reference sequence). The CDR3 has 16 amino acids. The CDR3 is CASSSPLAGGPDTQYF. The CDR3 nucleotides are TGTGCCAGCAGCTCCCCACTAGCGGGGGGGCCAGATACGCAGTATTTT.

The CDR3 DNA is TGTGCCAGTCGCGGGACGGGTAACACCGGGGAGCTGTTTTTT. This sequence encodes CASRGTGNTGELFF. V usage is TRBV19 and J usage is TRBJ2-2; a weak D match, TRBD2 (6 bases). V was clipped by 8 bases and J by 2 bases, with 12 bases between them. The CDR3 spans 14 residues. Germline CDR1 is LNHDA and CDR2 is SQIVND (reference sequence).

This sequence joins TRBV19 and TRBJ1-1, with a tentative D call TRBD1 (5 bases). The CDR3 contains 14 residues. CDR1 and CDR2 (germline): LNHDA, SQIVND (reference sequence). V dropped 6 bases and J dropped 2 bases, with 13 bases sitting between them. For the CDR3, the DNA is TGTGCCAGTAGCCAGACAGAAATAAACACTGAAGCTTTCTTT. It codes for CASSQTEINTEAFF. Based on the CDR3 plus reference TRBV19 and TRBJ1-1, the full variable domain is DGGITQSPKYLFRKEGQNVTLSCEQNLNHDAMYWYRQDPGQGLRLIYYSQIVNDFQKGDIAEGYSVSREKKESFPLTVTSAQKNPTAFYLCASSQTEINTEAFFGQGTRLTVV.

The rearrangement links TRBV7-6 to TRBJ1-4; D ambiguous. V dropped 1 base and J dropped 5 bases, with 8 bases sitting between them. Germline lookup yields CDR1 SGHVS and CDR2 FNYEAQ. This CDR3 has 14 amino acids. CDR3 nucleotides: TGTGCCAGCAGCTTAGGCGGATCGAATGAAAAACTGTTTTTT. Its translation: CASSLGGSNEKLFF.

This chain links TRBV9 with TRBJ1-5, with TRBD1 matching 7 bases. The length of the CDR3 is 15 residues. The V gene's germline CDR1 is SGDLS and CDR2 YYNGEE. The junction had 6 bases not matched to a gene; V was cut back by 3 bases and J by 3 bases. The CDR3 nucleotides read TGTGCCAGCAGCGGAAACACAGGGGCCAATCAGCCCCAGCATTTT. This translates into CASSGNTGANQPQHF.

V usage is TRBV11-2 and J usage is TRBJ2-1; 8 bases fit TRBD2. Per germline, CDR1 SGHAT and CDR2 FQNNGV. J gave up 7 bases and V 0 bases, and 5 bases lay outside the gene matches. This CDR3 has 15 amino acids. Written as DNA, the CDR3 is TGTGCCAGCAGCTTAGAGCGCGGGGGGTTGAATGAGCAGTTCTTC. Translated: CASSLERGGLNEQFF.

This chain links TRBV6-6 with TRBJ2-7, with 7 nucleotides matching TRBD1. V shed 2 bases and J 9 bases; nucleotides not matched to a gene: 16. CDR3 length equals 16 residues. CDR1 is MNHNY, CDR2 SVGAGI, per germline (reference sequence). CDR3 protein: CASSYNRLLNPGGQYF. The CDR3 DNA reads TGTGCCAGCAGTTACAACAGGTTACTTAACCCAGGGGGGCAGTACTTC.

The gene calls are TRBV7-9 and TRBJ2-1; 10 positions match TRBD1. Germline trimming cut 4 bases from V and 6 bases from J; bases unmatched to any gene: 6. Germline CDR1 is SEHNR and CDR2 is FQNEAQ (reference sequence). The CDR3 totals 15 residues. The CDR3 loop is CASSYRDRGVNEQFF. The CDR3 nucleotides read TGTGCCAGCAGCTACCGGGACAGGGGAGTCAATGAGCAGTTCTTC.

The chain is built from TRBV4-3 and TRBJ1-1; 8 nucleotides match TRBD1. The germline V gene encodes CDR1 LGHNA and CDR2 YSLEER. After removal of 1 base from V and 6 bases from J, the junction contained 1 base not matched to a gene. The CDR3 contains 13 residues. CDR3 sequence: CASSQGQGSEAFF. Written as DNA, the CDR3 is TGCGCCAGCAGCCAAGGACAGGGGTCTGAAGCTTTCTTT.

The rearrangement links TRBV6-2 or TRBV6-3 to TRBJ1-2; D might be TRBD1 (5 bases). Per the germline V gene, CDR1 is MNHEY and CDR2 is SVGEGT. The V gene lost 4 bases and the J gene lost 4 bases, with 10 bases spanning the gap. CDR3 size: 13 residues. CDR3 protein: CASSSAGSYGYTF. In DNA, the CDR3 is TGTGCCAGCAGTTCTGCAGGGAGCTATGGCTACACCTTC.

The chain joins TRBV30 to TRBJ2-3, with D tentatively TRBD2 (6 bases). The V end was cut by 2 bases, the J end by 8 bases, with 14 bases between. Germline V gene lookup returns CDR1 GTSNPN and CDR2 SVGIG (reference sequence). The CDR3 totals 13 residues. In DNA form, the CDR3 reads TGTGCCTGGAGTCTCGGAGGGACGGGTACGCAGTATTTT. Translating it yields CAWSLGGTGTQYF.

This chain uses TRBV7-2 with TRBJ1-2; tentatively, D is TRBD1 (5 bases). Germline V gene lookup returns CDR1 SGHTA and CDR2 FQGNSA. The CDR3 is 17 amino acids. V lost 5 bases and J lost 6, with 25 bases in between. CDR3 residues: CASSPGLAREGRDGYTF. The CDR3, as DNA: TGTGCCAGCAGCCCAGGGCTCGCCAGGGAGGGGCGGGATGGCTACACCTTC.